Listed below are T cell receptor beta chains from one sample, sequenced in a study of technical replicates of blood from several donors. Method: immunoSEQ multiplex PCR; TCRdb's copy keeps in-frame clones and lacks some. The sample has approximately 73,000 clones; around 94% are singletons. The source material was T cells isolated from PBMCs. The receptors were gathered from a human donor in good health. The CDR3 runs from the conserved cysteine through the conserved F or W. The D gene is left open where the match is weak. Only some rows state a clone size, as once, few, many or a class for expanded clones.

cdr3_nt	cdr3_aa	d_call	cdr3_length	j_call	clone_size	v_call
TGTGCCAGCAGCTTGACAGGGACAGGTGAAAAACTGTTTTTT	CASSLTGTGEKLFF	TRBD1	14	TRBJ1-4	.	TRBV7-9
TGTGCTAGTGGTTTAGCGGGGACTGAAGCTTTCTTT	CASGLAGTEAFF	.	12	TRBJ1-1	.	TRBV12-5
TGCGCCAGCAGCTTTTTAGAACTAGCGGGAGGGGGTGAGCAGTTCTTC	CASSFLELAGGGEQFF	TRBD2	16	TRBJ2-1	.	TRBV5-1
TGTGCCAGCAGCCCCACAGCGGGTTTGGCCTCCTACGAGCAGTACTTC	CASSPTAGLASYEQYF	.	16	TRBJ2-7	.	TRBV5-5
TGTGCCAGCAGCCTCGAACAGGGGATCTTACTCACAGATACGCAGTATTTT	CASSLEQGILLTDTQYF	TRBD1	17	TRBJ2-3	.	TRBV7-8
TGTGCCAGTAGTAGGGGACAGGGTAGCAATCAGCCCCAGCATTTT	CASSRGQGSNQPQHF	TRBD1	15	TRBJ1-5	.	TRBV19
TGTGCCAGCAGCCTAGCGGACAATGAGCAGTTCTTC	CASSLADNEQFF	TRBD2	12	TRBJ2-1	.	TRBV5-4
TGCGCCAGCAGCTTGGCGGGACTCACCGGGGAGCTGTTTTTT	CASSLAGLTGELFF	.	14	TRBJ2-2	.	TRBV5-1
TGTGCCAGCAGCTTAGGCAGGGGCAACACCGGGGAGCTGTTTTTT	CASSLGRGNTGELFF	.	15	TRBJ2-2	.	TRBV7-3
TGCGCCAGCAGCCACCCGCCCAGGGGGCACGACACTGAAGCTTTCTTT	CASSHPPRGHDTEAFF	TRBD1	16	TRBJ1-1	.	TRBV4-1
TGTGCCAGTATGCAGGGGGCGGGCACCGGGGAGCTGTTTTTT	CASMQGAGTGELFF	TRBD1	14	TRBJ2-2	.	TRBV19
TGCAGCGCCGACCGGACTGGAGAGACCCAGTACTTC	CSADRTGETQYF	.	12	TRBJ2-5	.	TRBV29-1
TGTGCCAGCAGCCCGGGGACAGGGGGCCTCCATCAGCCCCAGCATTTT	CASSPGTGGLHQPQHF	TRBD1	16	TRBJ1-5	.	TRBV7-9
TGTGCCAGCAGCTGGGGGGGGTCGGAGGAGCAGTACTTC	CASSWGGSEEQYF	TRBD2	13	TRBJ2-7	once	TRBV5-6
TGTGCCAGCAGCCCCATGGAGCGGGTTACTTACAATGAGCAGTTCTTC	CASSPMERVTYNEQFF	.	16	TRBJ2-1	.	TRBV11-3
TGTGCCAGCAGCCCCGGGTCGTGGGAGCAGTACTTC	CASSPGSWEQYF	.	12	TRBJ2-7	.	TRBV14
TGTGCCAGCAGTTACTCAGCAGGTTTAGAGACCCAGTACTTC	CASSYSAGLETQYF	.	14	TRBJ2-5	.	TRBV6-6
TGCGCCAGCAGCTTGGGGCTAGCGGACAATGAGCAGTTCTTC	CASSLGLADNEQFF	TRBD2	14	TRBJ2-1	.	TRBV5-1
TGTGCCAGCAGCCCACTACCGAGGACAGGGGTCCCCTATGGCTACACCTTC	CASSPLPRTGVPYGYTF	TRBD1	17	TRBJ1-2	.	TRBV7-2
TGTGCCAGCAGCCCCCCGGGGGAGGTGGATGAGCAGTTCTTC	CASSPPGEVDEQFF	.	14	TRBJ2-1	.	TRBV27
TGTGCCTGGAGTGTACCCGGGACAGGGGGCAATCAGCCCCAGCATTTT	CAWSVPGTGGNQPQHF	TRBD1	16	TRBJ1-5	.	TRBV30
TGTGCCAGCAGCTTGGGGCTAGCGGGAGGCGTGTTCTTC	CASSLGLAGGVFF	TRBD2	13	TRBJ2-1	.	TRBV5-4
TGTGCCAGCAGCTTGGGGACTTTCGCAGGAGCATATTCCTACGAGCAGTACTTC	CASSLGTFAGAYSYEQYF	.	18	TRBJ2-7	.	TRBV5-5
TGTGCCAGCAGCTTAGAACCAAGTTTCGCCGGTCTCAATGAGCAGTTCTTC	CASSLEPSFAGLNEQFF	.	17	TRBJ2-1	.	TRBV11-3
TGTGCCAGCAGCCAGGATGGAAGAGACAGGGTGGAAAAACTGTTTTTT	CASSQDGRDRVEKLFF	TRBD1	16	TRBJ1-4	.	TRBV4-2
TGTGCCAGCAGTTTATCCAGGCCGGGGGGTGTTCATGAGCAGTTCTTC	CASSLSRPGGVHEQFF	TRBD2	16	TRBJ2-1	.	TRBV28
TGTGCCAGCAGTTATCAACCGGGACTAGCGGGTAATGAGCAGTTCTTC	CASSYQPGLAGNEQFF	TRBD2	16	TRBJ2-1	.	TRBV6-5
TGTGCCAGCAGCCAAAGGACTAGCGGGAAGGGCACAGATACGCAGTATTTT	CASSQRTSGKGTDTQYF	TRBD2	17	TRBJ2-3	.	TRBV7-9
TGTGCCAGCAGCTTAGCTCCATCCACAGATACGCAGTATTTT	CASSLAPSTDTQYF	.	14	TRBJ2-3	.	TRBV11-1
TGTGCCAGCAGTTTATATTCAGGAAATGAGCAGTTCTTC	CASSLYSGNEQFF	.	13	TRBJ2-1	.	TRBV28
TGTGCCAGCAGCCAAGAATGGGGGCCCTCGGATACGCAGTATTTT	CASSQEWGPSDTQYF	.	15	TRBJ2-3	.	TRBV4-2
TGTGCCAGCCGCCGAGCCGGGTACGAGCAGTACTTC	CASRRAGYEQYF	.	12	TRBJ2-7	.	TRBV27
TGTGCCAGCAGCCGCCATGAACCGGGACAGGGGGCCTATGGCTACACCTTC	CASSRHEPGQGAYGYTF	TRBD1	17	TRBJ1-2	.	TRBV5-5
TGTGCCAGCAGTTCTCAGGGGAACACTGAAGCTTTCTTT	CASSSQGNTEAFF	.	13	TRBJ1-1	once	TRBV6-1
TGTGCCAGCAGGGCCACTAGCGGGAGAATCACCGGGGAGCTGTTTTTT	CASRATSGRITGELFF	TRBD2	16	TRBJ2-2	once	TRBV2
TGTGCCAGCAGTCCCCAGGGGGACACTGAAGCTTTCTTT	CASSPQGDTEAFF	TRBD1	13	TRBJ1-1	.	TRBV28
TGTGCCAGCGCTAGCGGGAGCTCCTACGAGCAGTACTTC	CASASGSSYEQYF	TRBD2	13	TRBJ2-7	.	TRBV9
TGTGCCAGCAGCGAGGGACAGATTCACGGTGAGCAGTTCTTC	CASSEGQIHGEQFF	TRBD1	14	TRBJ2-1	.	TRBV9
TGTGCCAGCAGCTTACTGGGACAGTCCAACACGCAGTATTTT	CASSLLGQSNTQYF	TRBD1	14	TRBJ2-3	.	TRBV7-2
TGTGCTAGTGGTTTGGTACAATTGTCCCCACTAGCGGAGTCCTACAATGAGCAGTTCTTC	CASGLVQLSPLAESYNEQFF	TRBD2	20	TRBJ2-1	.	TRBV12-5
TGTGCCAGCAGCCCTCAGTACGAGCAGTACTTC	CASSPQYEQYF	.	11	TRBJ2-7	.	TRBV7-2
TGTGCCTATACCGGGAGTTTCAATGAGCAGTTCTTC	CAYTGSFNEQFF	.	12	TRBJ2-1	.	TRBV30
TGTGCCAGCAGTGGTTTAGCGGGAGGGCCCCACGAGCAGTACTTC	CASSGLAGGPHEQYF	TRBD2	15	TRBJ2-7	few	TRBV2
TGCAGTGCTAGAGCCAACAATGAGCAGTTCTTC	CSARANNEQFF	.	11	TRBJ2-1	.	TRBV20-1
TGCAGCGGGGGGACAGGGTCAGATACGCAGTATTTT	CSGGTGSDTQYF	TRBD1	12	TRBJ2-3	.	TRBV29-1
TGTGCCAGCAGCCAAGGACAGGAGACCCAGTACTTC	CASSQGQETQYF	.	12	TRBJ2-5	.	TRBV14